What follows are 24 T cell receptor beta chains derived from one specimen sequenced in a study of T-cell reconstitution after alpha-beta-depleted transplantation in children. The library targeted TCRbeta and was prepared with unique molecular identifiers. TCRdb re-called the PCR reads through MiXCR, storing one row per CDR3 protein. Found here are about 580,000 distinct CDR3 sequences, approximately 22% of them singletons; the top ten hold 13% to 15%. Specimen: PBMCs, mostly from graft donor cells, collected 360 days after TCRalphabeta/CD19-depleted stem cell transplant. Source of these receptors: a boy in the first two years of life who had a stem cell transplant for acute myeloid leukemia, so the T cells may come from the graft donor.

This chain uses TRBV29-1 with TRBJ2-1, with a possible D match to TRBD1 (6 bases). Germline CDR1 is SQVTM and CDR2 is ANQGSEA. Trimming stripped 2 bases from V and 8 bases from J, with 16 bases between. The CDR3 sequence is 14 residues long. CDR3 sequence (DNA): TGCAGCGTTGAACAGGGGAGCTATACGGATGAGCAGTTCTTC. It specifies CSVEQGSYTDEQFF.

This clonotype was picked up a small number of times. This chain uses TRBV20-1 with TRBJ2-1, with 7 nucleotides matching TRBD2. The CDR3 is made up of 13 amino acids. Germline lookup yields CDR1 DFQATT and CDR2 SNEGSKA (reference sequence). With 6 bases clipped from V and 8 bases from J, the junction kept 10 bases outside the gene matches. The CDR3 protein is CSAWAGEVDEQFF. In DNA, the CDR3 is TGCAGTGCGTGGGCGGGGGAGGTTGATGAGCAGTTCTTC.

This clonotype was seen more than once but under ten times. This chain uses TRBV12-3 or TRBV12-4 with TRBJ2-3; D might be TRBD1 or TRBD2, each matching 5 bases. The V and J ends lost 3 bases and 5 bases respectively, with 15 bases between them. CDR3 length: 15 residues. The CDR3 sequence: CASSFYGLRGDTQYF. The CDR3 nucleotides are TGTGCCAGCAGTTTCTACGGACTGAGGGGAGATACGCAGTATTTT.

This clonotype was detected ten times or more. V usage is TRBV10-3 and J usage is TRBJ2-3; D is perhaps TRBD1 (6 bases). Per the germline V gene, CDR1 is ENHRY and CDR2 is SYGVKD. There are 14 residues in the CDR3. V was shortened by 5 bases and J by 2 bases, with 11 bases between the two germline ends. The CDR3 loop reads CAISQTGFTDTQYF. CDR3 sequence (DNA): TGTGCCATCAGTCAGACAGGTTTCACAGATACGCAGTATTTT.

This clonotype came up many times. The chain joins TRBV29-1 to TRBJ1-2; a weak D match, TRBD1 (6 bases). Per the germline V gene, CDR1 is SQVTM and CDR2 is ANQGSEA. This CDR3 spans 11 amino acids. The CDR3 nucleotides read TGCGGGGGCGGCACTAACTATGGCTACACCTTC. Residues: CGGGTNYGYTF.

The CDR3 DNA sequence: TGCAGTGCTAGAGAGCCGACACCGCAAGGACATGAAAAACTGTTTTTT. It yields the protein CSAREPTPQGHEKLFF. V gene TRBV20-1 combines with J gene TRBJ1-4; D call uncertain. The CDR3 totals 16 residues. V was pared by 0 bases and J by 6 bases, with 17 bases between. The V gene's germline CDR1 is DFQATT and CDR2 SNEGSKA (reference sequence).

This clonotype was detected only a few times. This chain connects TRBV24-1 to TRBJ2-7; a weak D match, TRBD1 (5 bases). This CDR3 has 15 residues. The V gene lost 3 bases and the J gene lost 3 bases, with 14 bases spanning the gap. Germline V gene data show CDR1 as KGHDR and CDR2 as SFDVKD. CDR3 amino acids: CATSDMQGGNYEQYF. In DNA form, the CDR3 reads TGTGCCACCAGTGATATGCAGGGTGGAAACTACGAGCAGTACTTC.

Turning to this clonotype: A read error may be the cause here, since a much bigger clone is one base away. The chain recombines TRBV27 with TRBJ2-2, with D maybe TRBD1 (6 bases). CDR3 length: 16 residues. CDR1 and CDR2 (germline): MNHEY, SMNVEV (reference sequence). The CDR3 nucleotides read TGTGCCGGCAGTATAACAGGGACAAGGAACACCGGGGAGCTGTTTTTT. Its translation is CAGSITGTRNTGELFF.

This clonotype was seen ten or more times. J is TRBJ1-1 and V is TRBV21-1. TRBV21-1 is designated a pseudogene. The CDR3 has 11 amino acids. CDR3 DNA sequence: TGTGCCTGCTTAAGGGAGTCTGAAGCTTTCTTT. It translates to CACLRESEAFF.

This chain connects TRBV6-5 to TRBJ2-3; D gene ambiguous. In germline, CDR1 is MNHEY, CDR2 SVGAGI. This CDR3 spans 16 amino acids. Between the trimmed V and J ends, which lost 2 bases and 1 base, there was a span of 13 bases. Here the CDR3 reads CASSYGASFGTDTQYF. CDR3 nucleotides: TGTGCCAGCAGTTACGGAGCGAGCTTTGGCACAGATACGCAGTATTTT.

The genes are TRBV6-5 and TRBJ2-5; D unclear. V was shortened by 0 bases and J by 3 bases, with 8 bases between the two germline ends. The CDR3 sequence is 14 residues long. Germline V gene sequence: CDR1 MNHEY, CDR2 SVGAGI. The CDR3 DNA is TGTGCCAGCAGTTACTCTGGCAGCGAAGAGACCCAGTACTTC. This codes for CASSYSGSEETQYF.

This clonotype was seen repeatedly, ten times or more. CDR3 region: CASSPRQPGYNSPLHF. In nucleotides, the CDR3 is TGTGCCAGCAGCCCCCGTCAACCAGGGTATAATTCACCCCTCCACTTT. The rearrangement uses TRBV7-2 and TRBJ1-6; weak D call: TRBD1 (5 bases). Germline V CDR1 and CDR2: SGHTA, FQGNSA. Trimming took off 5 bases at V and 4 bases at J, with 15 bases between the two ends. The CDR3 contains 16 residues.

The chain carries TRBV10-3 and TRBJ2-6; TRBD2 is a possible D gene (6 bases). The CDR3 sequence is 16 residues long. V lost 1 base to trimming and J lost 3 bases, with 10 bases between them. Germline V gene lookup returns CDR1 ENHRY and CDR2 SYGVKD. CDR3 amino acids: CAISEFRRDGANVLTF. In DNA, the CDR3 is TGTGCCATCAGTGAGTTTCGGAGGGATGGGGCCAACGTCCTGACTTTC.

In its sample, this clonotype was seen a few times. V gene TRBV20-1 combines with J gene TRBJ2-5; TRBD2 matches 8 bases. Germline CDR1 is DFQATT and CDR2 is SNEGSKA (reference sequence). V gave up 2 bases and J gave up 1 base; unmatched junction bases: 9. This CDR3 is 16 amino acids long. Written as DNA, the CDR3 is TGCAGTGCTAGATTAGGCGGCGGGGGGCCCCAAGAGACCCAGTACTTC. Residues: CSARLGGGGPQETQYF.

V gene TRBV5-5 combines with J gene TRBJ2-1; 11 bases fit TRBD2. The CDR3 has 15 residues. Trimming cost V 4 bases and J 4 bases; bases outside gene matches: 4. Germline assignment: CDR1 SGHKS and CDR2 YYEKEE (reference sequence). Here the CDR3 reads CASSRSSGGYNEQFF. The CDR3 coding sequence is TGTGCCAGCAGCCGGTCTAGCGGGGGGTACAATGAGCAGTTCTTC. Full variable domain (missing parts from reference TRBV5-5 and TRBJ2-1): DAGVTQSPTHLIKTRGQQVTLRCSPISGHKSVSWYQQVLGQGPQFIFQYYEKEERGRGNFPDRFSARQFPNYSSELNVNALLLGDSALYLCASSRSSGGYNEQFFGPGTRLTVL.

This clonotype was seen ten or more times. The rearrangement joins TRBV7-9 to TRBJ2-7, with a possible D match to TRBD1 (6 bases). V was pared by 1 base and J by 2 bases, with 6 bases between. The CDR3 is made up of 13 amino acids. Per germline, CDR1 SEHNR and CDR2 FQNEAQ (reference sequence). Here the CDR3 reads CASSLDRAYEQYF. CDR3 nucleotide sequence: TGTGCCAGCAGCTTAGACAGGGCCTACGAGCAGTACTTC.

There are a few counts of this clonotype. The rearrangement links TRBV4-3 to TRBJ1-1, with 8 bases aligning to TRBD1. CDR1 is LGHNA, CDR2 YSLEER, per germline. The CDR3 runs to 19 residues. V was clipped by 0 bases and J by 0 bases; unmatched bases: 12. CDR3 nucleotide sequence: TGCGCCAGCAGCCAAGATGGGACAGGTGCGAGGAGGGTGAACACTGAAGCTTTCTTT. Its translation is CASSQDGTGARRVNTEAFF.

This clonotype was recorded at least ten times. CDR3: CASSLGRPPTGSGELFF. The CDR3 nucleotides read TGTGCCAGCAGCTTAGGACGACCACCGACAGGTTCCGGGGAGCTGTTTTTT. The chain employs TRBV7-9 and TRBJ2-2; D perhaps matches TRBD1 (6 bases). Germline V gene lookup returns CDR1 SEHNR and CDR2 FQNEAQ (reference sequence). This CDR3 region has 17 residues. V was trimmed by 1 base and J by 6 bases, leaving 18 bases between them.

Only a few counts were recorded for this clonotype. The gene calls are TRBV29-1 and TRBJ1-2, with a possible D match to TRBD1 (5 bases). V lost 4 bases, J lost 0 bases, and 9 bases lay in between. CDR1 is SQVTM, CDR2 ANQGSEA, per germline. CDR3 length equals 13 residues. The CDR3 sequence is CSVGDRANYGYTF. The CDR3 DNA follows: TGCAGCGTTGGGGACCGGGCTAACTATGGCTACACCTTC.

This clonotype has at least ten counts. The rearrangement links TRBV20-1 to TRBJ1-5; D not resolved. The CDR3 extends over 13 amino acids. Per the germline V gene, CDR1 is DFQATT and CDR2 is SNEGSKA (reference sequence). With 4 bases removed from V and 9 bases from J, the gap between germline ends came to 16 bases. CDR3 nucleotide sequence: TGCAGTGCTAACGGACGGAGGCCTTCGCCCCAGCATTTT. The encoded protein is CSANGRRPSPQHF.

This clonotype occurred many times. The V call is TRBV20-1, the J call TRBJ1-5, with D perhaps TRBD1 (5 bases). Germline CDR1 and CDR2: DFQATT and SNEGSKA (reference sequence). The CDR3 totals 13 residues. V was pared by 5 bases and J by 5 bases, with 13 bases between. CDR3 in DNA: TGCAGTGCTCGAACGGGGCGGGATCAGCCCCAGCATTTT. Translation gives CSARTGRDQPQHF.

The chain joins TRBV12-3 or TRBV12-4 to TRBJ1-2; D not certain. The CDR3 loop spans 13 amino acids. Trimming cost V 3 bases and J 8 bases, with 13 bases left between them. The CDR3 DNA reads as TGTGCCAGCAGTTTTGACGGCCCCGGAGGCTACACCTTC. Its protein product is CASSFDGPGGYTF.

This clonotype was counted at least ten times. This chain uses TRBV10-3 with TRBJ1-1; TRBD1 matches 9 bases. V shed 7 bases and J 1 base; nucleotides not matched to a gene: 1. This CDR3 is built from 13 residues. CDR1 is ENHRY and CDR2 is SYGVKD in the germline V gene. The CDR3 DNA follows: TGTGCCATCATGGGACAGGGGAACACTGAAGCTTTCTTT. Amino acids: CAIMGQGNTEAFF.

V usage is TRBV6-4 and J usage is TRBJ2-1; 14 bases line up with TRBD2. The CDR3 contains 13 residues. V shed 8 bases, J shed 8 bases, and the junction held 2 bases outside the gene matches. Germline-derived CDR1 and CDR2 are MRHNA and SNTAGT. The CDR3 coding sequence is TGTGCCAGCGCGGGACTAGCGGGGGATGAGCAGTTCTTC. This translates into CASAGLAGDEQFF.